Described below is a single TCR beta chain sequence and its context. Antigen unknown. These data come from a study of siplizumab effects on memory and regulatory T cells. Study-wide findings and caveats: A naive or memory phenotype could not be assigned to roughly 80-96% of the proliferating CD4+ or CD8+ clones. Whether the proliferating Tregs (from siplizumab cultures) were suppressive was not confirmed.

Unstimulated naive, memory, effector memory and TEMRA subsets from a few donor pairs have been sequenced, the authors report. Each sample had roughly 10^5 TCR templates assayed. The repertoire was sequenced with immunoSEQ multiplex PCR; TCRdb's copy has only in-frame clones and lacks some. Of about 26,000 clones listed, 80% to 90% were seen once; the top ten hold 24%. CDR1 and CDR2 (germline): DFQATT, SNEGSKA (reference sequence). The CDR3 contains 11 residues. Sequencing was carried out using memory CD4+ T cells sorted from blood. This sequence joins TRBV20-1 and TRBJ2-5; D may match TRBD1 or TRBD2 (6 bases each). The source is a human donor in good health. DNA for the CDR3: TGCAGCTACGGGGGCCGGGAGACCCAGTACTTC. As protein: CSYGGRETQYF.